This TCR beta chain comes out of a study of T cell responses to AZD1222 COVID-19 vaccine. The repertoire was sequenced with immunoSEQ multiplex PCR; TCRdb's copy has only in-frame clones and lacks some. The sample records around 130,000 clones, roughly nine tenths being singletons. CDR1 MNHEY and CDR2 SVGAGI come from the germline V gene. This CDR3 has 14 amino acids. About this clone: At one boundary the junction diverges from the germline segment, which might be a read error.

The TCR comes from an adult in good health. The sequencing used peripheral blood, collected on day 0 of AZD1222 vaccination. The chain is built from TRBV6-5 and TRBJ1-3, with no clear D. The CDR3 region is CASSYQPSANTIYF. As DNA, the CDR3 is TGTGCCAGCAGTTACCAACCGTCTGCAAACACCATATATTTT.